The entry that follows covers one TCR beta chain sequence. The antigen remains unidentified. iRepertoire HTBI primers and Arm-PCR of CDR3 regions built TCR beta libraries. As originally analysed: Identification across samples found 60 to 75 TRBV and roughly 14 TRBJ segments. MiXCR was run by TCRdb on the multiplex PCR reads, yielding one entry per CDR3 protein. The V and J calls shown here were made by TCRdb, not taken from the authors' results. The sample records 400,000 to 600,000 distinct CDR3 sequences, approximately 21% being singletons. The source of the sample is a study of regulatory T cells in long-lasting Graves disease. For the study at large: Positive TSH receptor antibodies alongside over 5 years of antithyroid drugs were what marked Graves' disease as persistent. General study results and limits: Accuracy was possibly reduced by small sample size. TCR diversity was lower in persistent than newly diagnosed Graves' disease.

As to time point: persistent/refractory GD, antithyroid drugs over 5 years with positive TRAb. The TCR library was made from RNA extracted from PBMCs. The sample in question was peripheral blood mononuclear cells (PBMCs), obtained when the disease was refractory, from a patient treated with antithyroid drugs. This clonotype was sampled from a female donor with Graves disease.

Here the CDR3 DNA reads TGTGCCAGCAGTGAAAGTTACGGGGGACCTGGAGGAAACACCATATATTTT. Encoded protein: CASSESYGGPGGNTIYF. The rearrangement uses TRBV25-1 and TRBJ1-3, with D possibly matching TRBD1 (5 bases). The ends were cut back, 2 bases at V and 4 bases at J, with 18 bases in the middle. CDR3 length: 17 residues. Per the germline V gene, CDR1 is MGHDK and CDR2 is SYGVNS.